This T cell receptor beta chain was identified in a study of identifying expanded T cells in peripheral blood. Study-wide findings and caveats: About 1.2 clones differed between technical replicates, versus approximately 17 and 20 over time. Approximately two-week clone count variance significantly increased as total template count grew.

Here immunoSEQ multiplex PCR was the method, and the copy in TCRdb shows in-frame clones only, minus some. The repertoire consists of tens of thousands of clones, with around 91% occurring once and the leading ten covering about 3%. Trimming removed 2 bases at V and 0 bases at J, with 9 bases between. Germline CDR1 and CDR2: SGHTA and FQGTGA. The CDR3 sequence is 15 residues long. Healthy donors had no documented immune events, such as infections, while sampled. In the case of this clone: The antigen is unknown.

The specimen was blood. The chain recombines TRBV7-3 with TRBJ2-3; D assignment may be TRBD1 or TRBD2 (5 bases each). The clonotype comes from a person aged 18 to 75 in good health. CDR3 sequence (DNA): TGTGCCAGCAGCTTATATGGGACCAGCACAGATACGCAGTATTTT. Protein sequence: CASSLYGTSTDTQYF. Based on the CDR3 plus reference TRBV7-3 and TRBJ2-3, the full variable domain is GAGVSQTPSNKVTEKGKYVELRCDPISGHTALYWYRQSLGQGPEFLIYFQGTGAADDSGLPNDRFFAVRPEGSVSTLKIQRTERGDSAVYLCASSLYGTSTDTQYFGPGTRLTVL.